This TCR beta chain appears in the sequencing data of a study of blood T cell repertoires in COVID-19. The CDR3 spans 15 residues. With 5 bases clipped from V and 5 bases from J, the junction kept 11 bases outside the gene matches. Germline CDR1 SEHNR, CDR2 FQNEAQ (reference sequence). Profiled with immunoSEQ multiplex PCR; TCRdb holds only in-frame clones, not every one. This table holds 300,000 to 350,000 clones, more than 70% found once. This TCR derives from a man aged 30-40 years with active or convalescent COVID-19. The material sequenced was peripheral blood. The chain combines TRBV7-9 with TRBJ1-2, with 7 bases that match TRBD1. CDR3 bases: TGTGCCAGCAGCGCTGACAGGGAGATACAGTATGGCTACACCTTC. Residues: CASSADREIQYGYTF.